A selection of T cell receptor beta chains follows, all from one sample in a study of CD8 T cells in Susac syndrome. TCRdb re-analysed the immunoSEQ multiplex PCR reads in MiXCR, keeping a single row per CDR3 protein. The repertoire holds 120,000 to 150,000 distinct CDR3 sequences, approximately 95% seen once, with 0.25% to 0.3% in the top ten. Sequencing was performed on CD8+ T cells from PBMCs. Source of these receptors: a human donor in good health. Each CDR3 is given with its conserved first and last residue. A D gene is named only where the DNA matches it firmly. Not all rows give a size; the values are once, few, many and, for expanded clones, a class.

v_gene	j_gene	abundance	d_gene	CDR3aa	CDR3nt
TRBV28	TRBJ2-7	.	.	CASSFGQSMEQYF	TGTGCCAGCAGTTTTGGACAAAGCATGGAGCAGTACTTC
TRBV7-9	TRBJ2-1	.	.	CRGSHEQFF	TGCCGCGGCTCGCATGAGCAGTTCTTC
TRBV20-1	TRBJ2-1	.	TRBD2	CSARTGGHEQFF	TGCAGTGCTAGGACGGGAGGGCATGAGCAGTTCTTC
TRBV6-5	TRBJ2-2	.	.	CASRPRAGNTGELFF	TGTGCCAGCCGGCCGCGGGCGGGGAACACCGGGGAGCTGTTTTTT
TRBV2	TRBJ2-7	.	TRBD1	CASSERQGPWEEQYF	TGTGCCAGCAGTGAACGACAGGGACCTTGGGAAGAGCAGTACTTC
TRBV12-3/TRBV12-4	TRBJ2-6	.	TRBD2	CASSPRPRTSGSGANVLTF	TGTGCCAGCAGTCCCCGCCCAAGGACTAGCGGGTCTGGGGCCAACGTCCTGACTTTC
TRBV29-1	TRBJ2-7	.	.	CSVRRIGSYEQYF	TGCAGCGTCCGCAGGATCGGATCCTACGAGCAGTACTTC
TRBV27	TRBJ2-7	once	TRBD1	CASRPGTGQVQYF	TGTGCCAGCAGGCCAGGGACAGGGCAAGTGCAGTACTTC
TRBV4-3	TRBJ2-6	.	.	CASSQDRTAGANVLTF	TGCGCCAGCAGCCAAGATAGGACTGCTGGGGCCAACGTCCTGACTTTC
TRBV20-1	TRBJ2-7	.	TRBD2	CSAKREDLYEQYF	TGCAGTGCCAAGCGGGAGGACCTCTACGAGCAGTACTTC
TRBV4-1	TRBJ2-7	few	.	CASSQRPTNYEQYF	TGCGCCAGCAGCCAACGTCCCACCAACTACGAGCAGTACTTC
TRBV7-8	TRBJ2-7	.	.	CASSWDFSYEQYF	TGTGCCAGCAGCTGGGACTTCTCCTACGAGCAGTACTTC
TRBV13	TRBJ2-5	.	.	CASSATSGAGEGTQYF	TGTGCCAGCAGCGCAACGTCGGGGGCGGGAGAAGGCACCCAGTACTTC
TRBV6-2/TRBV6-3	TRBJ2-7	.	.	CASSLSGQNEQYF	TGTGCCAGCAGCCTCTCCGGACAGAACGAGCAGTACTTC
TRBV5-4	TRBJ1-1	.	TRBD1	CASSEQGATEAFF	TGTGCCAGCAGCGAACAGGGGGCCACTGAAGCTTTCTTT
TRBV29-1	TRBJ2-1	.	TRBD2	CSVEAPGLAGGNEQFF	TGCAGCGTTGAAGCCCCGGGACTAGCGGGAGGGAATGAGCAGTTCTTC
TRBV25-1	TRBJ1-1	once	.	CASSGPRGPEAFF	TGTGCCAGCAGTGGCCCCCGGGGGCCTGAAGCTTTCTTT
TRBV7-9	TRBJ2-1	.	TRBD1	CASSFRDRGLDEQFF	TGTGCCAGCAGCTTCCGGGACAGGGGTTTGGATGAGCAGTTCTTC
TRBV19	TRBJ1-1	.	.	CASSMGRNEAFF	TGTGCCAGTAGTATGGGTCGGAATGAAGCTTTCTTT
TRBV28	TRBJ2-3	.	TRBD1	CASSPDRDRKDTQYF	TGTGCCAGCAGCCCCGACAGGGACCGAAAAGATACGCAGTATTTT